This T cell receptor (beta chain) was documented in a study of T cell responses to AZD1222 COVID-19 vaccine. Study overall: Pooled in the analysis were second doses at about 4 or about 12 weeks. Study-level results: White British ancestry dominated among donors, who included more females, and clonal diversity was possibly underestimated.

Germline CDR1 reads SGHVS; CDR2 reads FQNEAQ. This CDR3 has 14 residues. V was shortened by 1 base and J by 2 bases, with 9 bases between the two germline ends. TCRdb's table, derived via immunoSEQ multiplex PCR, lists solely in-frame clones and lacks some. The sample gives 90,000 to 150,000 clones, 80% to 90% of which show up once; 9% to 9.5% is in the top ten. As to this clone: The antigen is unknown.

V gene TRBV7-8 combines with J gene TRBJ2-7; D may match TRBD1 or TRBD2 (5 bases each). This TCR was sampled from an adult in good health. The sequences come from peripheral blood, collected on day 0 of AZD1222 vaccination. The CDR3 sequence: CASSLEGPPYEQYF. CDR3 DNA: TGTGCCAGCAGCTTAGAGGGACCACCCTACGAGCAGTACTTC.